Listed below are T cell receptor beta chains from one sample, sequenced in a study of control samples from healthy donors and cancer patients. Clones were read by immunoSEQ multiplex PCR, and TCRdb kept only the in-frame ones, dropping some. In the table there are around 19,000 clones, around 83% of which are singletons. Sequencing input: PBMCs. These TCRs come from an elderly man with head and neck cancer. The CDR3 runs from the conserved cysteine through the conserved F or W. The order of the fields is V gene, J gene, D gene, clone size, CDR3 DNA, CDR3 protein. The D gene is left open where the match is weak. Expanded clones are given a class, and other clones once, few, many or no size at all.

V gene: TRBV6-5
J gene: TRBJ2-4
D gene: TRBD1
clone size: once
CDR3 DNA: TGTGCCAGCAGTACCGGGACAGGGCGGAACATTCAGTACTTC
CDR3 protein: CASSTGTGRNIQYF

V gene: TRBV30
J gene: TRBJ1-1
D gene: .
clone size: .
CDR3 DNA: TGTGCCCTCCGGACCCACTTGATGAACACTGAAGCTTTCTTT
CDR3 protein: CALRTHLMNTEAFF

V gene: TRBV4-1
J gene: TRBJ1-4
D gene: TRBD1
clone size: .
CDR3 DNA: TGCGCCAGCAGCCAAGCCGGGACAGGGAATGAAAAACTGTTTTTT
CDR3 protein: CASSQAGTGNEKLFF

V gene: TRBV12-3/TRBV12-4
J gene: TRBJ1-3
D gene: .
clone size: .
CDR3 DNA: TGTGCCAGCAGTACAGGGAGAAACACCATATATTTT
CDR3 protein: CASSTGRNTIYF

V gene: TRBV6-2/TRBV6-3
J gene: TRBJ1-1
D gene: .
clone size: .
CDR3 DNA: TGTGCCAGCAGTTACTCGAAAGGGTTGCCCACTGAAGCTTTCTTT
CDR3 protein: CASSYSKGLPTEAFF

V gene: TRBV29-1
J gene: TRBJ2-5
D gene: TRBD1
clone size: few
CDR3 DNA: TGCAGCGTTGAAGGAGGGACAGGGGAGCAAGAGACCCAGTACTTC
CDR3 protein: CSVEGGTGEQETQYF

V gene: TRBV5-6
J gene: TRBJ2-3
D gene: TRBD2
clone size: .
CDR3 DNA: TGTGCCAGCAGCTTGGGACTAGCGGGGGGGCTGGGAGATACGCAGTATTTT
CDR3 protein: CASSLGLAGGLGDTQYF

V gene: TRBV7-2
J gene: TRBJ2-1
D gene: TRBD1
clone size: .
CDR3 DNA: TGTGCCAGCAGCAAGGGGGCGAGCTCCTACAATGAGCAGTTCTTC
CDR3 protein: CASSKGASSYNEQFF

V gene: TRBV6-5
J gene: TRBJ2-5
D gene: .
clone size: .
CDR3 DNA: TGTGCCAGCAGATTCTCAGGGCAAGAGACCCAGTACTTC
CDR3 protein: CASRFSGQETQYF

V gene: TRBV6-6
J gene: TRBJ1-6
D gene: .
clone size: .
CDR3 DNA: TGTGCCAGCAGTAGGTTCCGGGACATTCCTAATTCACCCCTCCACTTT
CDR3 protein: CASSRFRDIPNSPLHF

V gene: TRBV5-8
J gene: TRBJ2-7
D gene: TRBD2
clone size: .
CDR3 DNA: TGTGCCAGCAGGGGCGGGGGGCCCCAGCAGTACTTC
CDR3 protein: CASRGGGPQQYF

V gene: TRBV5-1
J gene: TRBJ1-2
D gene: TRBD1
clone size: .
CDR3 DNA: TGCGCCAGCAGCTTGGCCGGGACAGGTGATGGCTACACCTTC
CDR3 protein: CASSLAGTGDGYTF

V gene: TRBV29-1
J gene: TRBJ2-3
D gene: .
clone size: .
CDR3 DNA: TGCAGCGTTGAAGAAGGTAGTGGGTGGACAGATACGCAGTATTTT
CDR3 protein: CSVEEGSGWTDTQYF

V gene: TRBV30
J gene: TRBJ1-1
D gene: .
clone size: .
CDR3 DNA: TGTGCCTGGAGTGAGAATGGACCATGGGACACTGAAGCTTTCTTT
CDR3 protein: CAWSENGPWDTEAFF

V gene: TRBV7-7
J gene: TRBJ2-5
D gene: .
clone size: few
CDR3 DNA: TGTGCCAGCAGCTTAGACAATCAAGAGACCCAGTACTTC
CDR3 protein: CASSLDNQETQYF

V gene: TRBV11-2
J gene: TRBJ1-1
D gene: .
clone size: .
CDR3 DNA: TGTGCCAGCAGGAAACCGGGACGGACAAACACTGAAGCTTTCTTT
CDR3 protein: CASRKPGRTNTEAFF

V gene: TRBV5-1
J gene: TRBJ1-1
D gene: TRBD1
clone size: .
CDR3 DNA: TGCGCCAGCAGCCCCCGGGACAGCTACATGAACACTGAAGCTTTCTTT
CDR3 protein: CASSPRDSYMNTEAFF

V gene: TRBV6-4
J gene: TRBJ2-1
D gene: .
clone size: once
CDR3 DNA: TGTGCCAGCAGCCGGGGGACTGGCAATGAGCAGTTCTTC
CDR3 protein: CASSRGTGNEQFF

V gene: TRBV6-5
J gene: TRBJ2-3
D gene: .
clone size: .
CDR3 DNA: TGTGCCAGCAGTTACTCGAGGACCTCGAACAAGTATTTT
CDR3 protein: CASSYSRTSNKYF

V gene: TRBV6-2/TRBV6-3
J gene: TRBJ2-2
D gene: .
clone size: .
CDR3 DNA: TGTGCCAGCGGCCCTTTTGGAGGGAGCACCGGGGAGCTGTTTTTT
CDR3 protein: CASGPFGGSTGELFF

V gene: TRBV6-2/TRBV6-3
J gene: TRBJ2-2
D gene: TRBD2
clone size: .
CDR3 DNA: TGTGCCAGCAGTTTTTCGTGGGGACTAGCGGGAGGGCCAATCCGCACCGGGGAGCTGTTTTTT
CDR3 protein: CASSFSWGLAGGPIRTGELFF

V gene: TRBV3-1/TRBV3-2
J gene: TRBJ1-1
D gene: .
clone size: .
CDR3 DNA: TGTGCCAGCAGCCATTTGACAGAGACTGAAGCTTTCTTT
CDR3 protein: CASSHLTETEAFF

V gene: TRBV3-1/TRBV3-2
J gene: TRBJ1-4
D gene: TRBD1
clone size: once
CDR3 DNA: TGTGCCAGCAGCCGATCTCGACAGGGGCAACTGTTTTTT
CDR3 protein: CASSRSRQGQLFF

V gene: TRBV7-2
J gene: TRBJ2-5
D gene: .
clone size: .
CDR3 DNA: TGTGCCAGCGGTACGACAGACCAAGAGACCCAGTACTTC
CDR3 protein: CASGTTDQETQYF

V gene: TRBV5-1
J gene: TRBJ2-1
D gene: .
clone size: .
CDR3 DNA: TGCGCCAGCAGCTTGGTAGGGGATGAGCAGTTCTTC
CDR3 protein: CASSLVGDEQFF

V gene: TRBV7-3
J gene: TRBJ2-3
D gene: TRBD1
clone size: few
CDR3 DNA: TGTGCCAGCAGCTTAACGAGCCCGGGACAGGGGCTTTACACAGATACGCAGTATTTT
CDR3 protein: CASSLTSPGQGLYTDTQYF

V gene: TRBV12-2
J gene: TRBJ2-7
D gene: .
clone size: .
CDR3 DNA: TGTGCAAGTCGCTTAGCGTCCTGGCTGGGCAGGGCCTACGAGCAGTACTTC
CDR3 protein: CASRLASWLGRAYEQYF

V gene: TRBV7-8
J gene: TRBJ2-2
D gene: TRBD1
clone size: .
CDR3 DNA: TGTGCCAGCAGCTTAGTCGGGACAGGTGGCGGGGAGCTGTTTTTT
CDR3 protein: CASSLVGTGGGELFF

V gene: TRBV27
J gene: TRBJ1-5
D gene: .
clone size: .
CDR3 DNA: TGTGCCAGCAGTTTCAGCGGAGAAAATCAGCCCCAGCATTTT
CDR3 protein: CASSFSGENQPQHF

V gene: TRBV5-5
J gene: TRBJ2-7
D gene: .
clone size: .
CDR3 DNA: TGTGCCAGCAGCTTGGAATCAACCTACGAGCAGTACTTC
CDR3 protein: CASSLESTYEQYF

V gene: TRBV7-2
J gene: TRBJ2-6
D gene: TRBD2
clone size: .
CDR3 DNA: TGTGCCAGCAGCTTAGCCCCCGGACTAGCGGGGGGGCGGGGCTCTGGGGCCAACGTCCTGACTTTC
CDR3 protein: CASSLAPGLAGGRGSGANVLTF

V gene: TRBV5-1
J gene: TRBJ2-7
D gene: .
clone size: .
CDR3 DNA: TGCGCCAGCAGCTTAACCACAGGGACCAACTCCTACGAGCAGTACTTC
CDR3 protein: CASSLTTGTNSYEQYF

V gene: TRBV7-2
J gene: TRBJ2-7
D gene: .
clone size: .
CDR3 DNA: TGTGCCAGCAGCTTAGCGGCGCCATCTCAAGGCTACGAGCAGTACTTC
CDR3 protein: CASSLAAPSQGYEQYF

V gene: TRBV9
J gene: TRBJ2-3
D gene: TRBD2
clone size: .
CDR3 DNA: TGTGCCAGCAGCGAGACTAGCGGGTTTGCAGATACGCAGTATTTT
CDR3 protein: CASSETSGFADTQYF

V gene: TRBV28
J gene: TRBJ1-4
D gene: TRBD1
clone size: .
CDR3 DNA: TGTGCCAGCAGTTCCTGGGACAGGGTTAATGAAAAACTGTTTTTT
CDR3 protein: CASSSWDRVNEKLFF

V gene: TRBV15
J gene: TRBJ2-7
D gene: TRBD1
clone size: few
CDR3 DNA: TGTGCCACCAGCACCGAGGGCAGGGGGAACTACGAGCAGTACTTC
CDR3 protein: CATSTEGRGNYEQYF

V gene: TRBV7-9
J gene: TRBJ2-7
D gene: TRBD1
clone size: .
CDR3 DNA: TGTGCCAGCAGCTTAGCGGGACAGGGGTTTGGCGAGCAGTACTTC
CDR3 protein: CASSLAGQGFGEQYF

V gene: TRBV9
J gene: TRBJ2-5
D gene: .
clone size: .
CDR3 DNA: TGTGCCAGCAGCGTTCGGGCCGAAGAGACCCAGTACTTC
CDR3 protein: CASSVRAEETQYF

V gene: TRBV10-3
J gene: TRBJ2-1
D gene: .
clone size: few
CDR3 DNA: TGTGCCACCTTCCCGAGCGCGGGCGCCTACAATGAGCAGTTCTTC
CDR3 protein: CATFPSAGAYNEQFF

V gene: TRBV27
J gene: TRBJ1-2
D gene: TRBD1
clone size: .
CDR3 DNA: TGTGCTTCAAAACAGGGGGACTATGGCTACACCTTC
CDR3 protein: CASKQGDYGYTF

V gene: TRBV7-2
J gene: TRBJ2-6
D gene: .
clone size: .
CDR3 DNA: TGTGCCAGCAGCTTCATTAGCTCCAAAGCTGGGGCCAACGTCCTGACTTTC
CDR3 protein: CASSFISSKAGANVLTF

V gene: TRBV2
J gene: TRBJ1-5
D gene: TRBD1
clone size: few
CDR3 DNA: TGTGCCAGCAGTGTAGACAGGGCAGTGCATCAGCCCCAGCATTTT
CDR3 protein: CASSVDRAVHQPQHF

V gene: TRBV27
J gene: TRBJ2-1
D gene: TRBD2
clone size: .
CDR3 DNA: TGTGCCAGCAGTCCTAGCGGGGTTTACAATGAGCAGTTCTTC
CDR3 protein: CASSPSGVYNEQFF

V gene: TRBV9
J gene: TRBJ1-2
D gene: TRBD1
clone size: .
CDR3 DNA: TGTGCCAGCAGCATACAGGGGGCGGTCGACTATGGCTACACCTTC
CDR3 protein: CASSIQGAVDYGYTF

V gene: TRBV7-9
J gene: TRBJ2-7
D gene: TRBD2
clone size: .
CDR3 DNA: TGTGCCAGCAGCTTAGAGGGACTAGCGCGCGAGCAGTACTTC
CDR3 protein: CASSLEGLAREQYF

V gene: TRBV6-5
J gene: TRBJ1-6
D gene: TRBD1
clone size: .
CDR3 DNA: TGTGCCAGCAGCTTACAGGGGAAGGATTCACCCCTCCACTTT
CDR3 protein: CASSLQGKDSPLHF

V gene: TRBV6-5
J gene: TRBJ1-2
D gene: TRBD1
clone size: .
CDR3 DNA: TGTGCCAGCAGTTACTCGGACCCAGGGGGTTGGTATGGCTACACCTTC
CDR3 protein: CASSYSDPGGWYGYTF

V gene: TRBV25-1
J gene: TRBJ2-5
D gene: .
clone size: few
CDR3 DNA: TGTGCCAGCAGTGCCCGCGGCTTGGAGACCCAGTACTTC
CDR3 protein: CASSARGLETQYF

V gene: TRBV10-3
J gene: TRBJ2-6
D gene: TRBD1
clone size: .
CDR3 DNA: TGTGCCATCATGGGGACAGCCCTCTCTGGGGCCAACGTCCTGACTTTC
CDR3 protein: CAIMGTALSGANVLTF

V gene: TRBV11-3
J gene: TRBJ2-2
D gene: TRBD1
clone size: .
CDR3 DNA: TGTGCCAGCAGCTTAGGGGACAGGGACGCCGGGGAGCTGTTTTTT
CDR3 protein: CASSLGDRDAGELFF

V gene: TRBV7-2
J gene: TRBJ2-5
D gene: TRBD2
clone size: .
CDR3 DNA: TGTGCCAGCAGCTTATGGGCTAGCGGGAGGGCCCTGGAGACCCAGTACTTC
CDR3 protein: CASSLWASGRALETQYF

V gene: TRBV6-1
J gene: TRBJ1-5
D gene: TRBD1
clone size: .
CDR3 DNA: TGTGCCAGCAGAGAAACTACAGGGGGCGCGGGGCAGCCCCAGCATTTT
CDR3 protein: CASRETTGGAGQPQHF